This T cell receptor (beta chain) originates from a study of T cell responses to AZD1222 COVID-19 vaccine. General study points: Among AZD1222 vaccinees, only 6 or 7 were seropositive at baseline. The donor cohort was predominantly white British with a female majority, and clonal diversity may have been underestimated. After two AZD1222 doses, spike-specific TCR breadth and depth rose versus day 0.

Notes on this clone: As yet, its antigen is unknown.

TCRdb's table, derived via immunoSEQ multiplex PCR, lists solely in-frame clones and lacks some. The top ten clones hold less than 3.5% of a sample with 100,000 to 130,000 clones, approximately 86% of them seen once. The clonotype was recovered from an adult in good health. Sample: peripheral blood, taken on day 0 of AZD1222 vaccination.

The CDR3 protein is CASSYSRGRGTEAFF. The CDR3 region has the DNA TGTGCCAGCAGTTACTCGCGAGGCAGGGGCACTGAAGCTTTCTTT. The chain couples TRBV6-5 to TRBJ1-1; D may be TRBD1 (6 bases). The CDR3 length is 15 residues. Deletions cut 0 bases from V and 4 bases from J, with 12 bases between. Germline-derived CDR1 and CDR2 are MNHEY and SVGAGI.